One sample yielded the 17 T cell receptor beta chains listed below, sequenced in a study of graft-versus-host responses after intestinal transplantation. Their antigens remain unidentified. Produced via immunoSEQ multiplex PCR; TCRdb's table is partial and in-frame only. The table shows roughly 100,000 clones, with around 92% occurring only once. The starting material was unstimulated CD8+ T cells sorted from spleen or lymph node cells, obtained before transplant. Source of these receptors: a human donor who was the organ donor for an intestinal transplant.

The count of this clone is one. V is TRBV5-1 and J is TRBJ2-7; 8 bases are shared with TRBD1. CDR1 and CDR2 from the germline V gene are SGHRS and YFSETQ. V dropped 4 bases and J dropped 2; count of bases not matched to a gene: 8. The CDR3 contains 15 residues. CDR3 amino acids: CASSVWDRNPYEQYF. The CDR3 coding sequence is TGCGCCAGCAGCGTTTGGGACAGGAATCCCTACGAGCAGTACTTC.

The V gene is TRBV11-2, the J gene TRBJ1-5; weak D call: TRBD1 (5 bases). The germline CDR1 and CDR2 sequences are SGHAT and FQNNGV. The CDR3 contains 15 residues. V was cut by 2 bases and J by 5 bases, with 13 bases left in between. The CDR3 bases are TGTGCCAGCAGCTTAAATGGCAGGGCGGATCAGCCCCAGCATTTT. Translating gives CASSLNGRADQPQHF.

The rearrangement joins TRBV9 to TRBJ1-2; D call uncertain. CDR1 SGDLS and CDR2 YYNGEE come from the germline V gene. The ends were cut back, 0 bases at V and 0 bases at J, with 9 bases in the middle. This CDR3 is built from 15 residues. The CDR3 coding sequence is TGTGCCAGCAGCGTAGAAAGCTTAGCTAACTATGGCTACACCTTC. This sequence encodes CASSVESLANYGYTF.

This rearrangement joins TRBV11-2 to TRBJ2-5, with D hard to call. This CDR3 has 12 residues. With 4 bases removed from V and 5 bases from J, the gap between germline ends came to 8 bases. Germline assignment: CDR1 SGHAT and CDR2 FQNNGV. The CDR3 region is CASSSFYETQYF. The DNA of the CDR3 is TGTGCCAGCAGCTCATTCTATGAGACCCAGTACTTC.

The chain couples TRBV2 to TRBJ1-1; the D gene is possibly TRBD1 (5 bases). The CDR3 runs to 22 residues. CDR1 SNHLY and CDR2 FYNNEI come from the germline V gene. Trimming shortened V by 7 bases and J by 2 bases, and 38 bases separated the two germline ends. CDR3 DNA: TGTGCCAGCATTGCCCAGGAGACAACATGGGAGGGGATTGGGGTCTTAAACACTGAAGCTTTCTTT. Translating it yields CASIAQETTWEGIGVLNTEAFF.

The CDR3: CASSTGHDEAFF. CDR3 in DNA: TGTGCCAGTAGTACCGGACACGATGAAGCTTTCTTT. The J gene is TRBJ1-1, the V gene TRBV19; D possibly corresponds to TRBD1 (5 bases). The CDR3 runs 12 residues. Trimming left V 4 bases short and J 7 bases short, with 10 bases between. CDR1 and CDR2 (germline): LNHDA, SQIVND (reference sequence).

CDR3 DNA sequence: TGTGCCAGCAGCTTGGAGGGCGGGAGGGCATCCGAGCAGTACTTC. Its protein is CASSLEGGRASEQYF. V usage is TRBV5-4 and J usage is TRBJ2-7; 9 positions match TRBD2. Germline trimming cut 0 bases from V and 6 bases from J; bases unmatched to any gene: 7. This CDR3 is built from 15 residues. Germline V gene lookup returns CDR1 SGHNT and CDR2 YYREEE (reference sequence).

The V gene is TRBV6-1, the J gene TRBJ2-7; TRBD2 aligns across 8 bases. J lost 3 bases, V lost 4 bases, and 8 bases had no gene match. The germline V gene has CDR1 MNHNS and CDR2 SASEGT. The CDR3 sequence is 15 residues long. In DNA, the CDR3 is TGTGCCAGCAGTGTTAGTACTAGCGGTTTCTACGAGCAGTACTTC. It yields the protein CASSVSTSGFYEQYF.

This clone was seen once. This chain links TRBV5-1 with TRBJ2-5; perhaps TRBD2 as D (6 bases). This CDR3 spans 16 amino acids. CDR1 and CDR2 (germline): SGHRS, YFSETQ. Trimming removed 0 bases from V and 1 base from J, with 13 bases in between. CDR3 in DNA: TGCGCCAGCAGCTTGGCCTATCGGCGGGGCCAAGAGACCCAGTACTTC. This encodes CASSLAYRRGQETQYF.

V gene TRBV27 combines with J gene TRBJ2-7; 10 bases map to TRBD2. V trimming: 6 bases; J trimming: 1 base; junction bases outside the gene matches: 6. Germline V gene lookup returns CDR1 MNHEY and CDR2 SMNVEV (reference sequence). The CDR3 totals 15 residues. CDR3 nucleotide sequence: TGTGCCAGCAGCCCGACTAGCGGGTTATCCTACGAGCAGTACTTC. It is translated as CASSPTSGLSYEQYF.

The chain is built from TRBV5-6 and TRBJ2-7; TRBD2 might be the D (5 bases). Trimming took 1 base from V and 7 from J, leaving 15 bases between them. The germline gives CDR1 SGHDT, CDR2 YYEEEE. CDR3 length: 14 amino acids. The CDR3 sequence: CASSLLVEVGEQYF. The CDR3 DNA is TGTGCCAGCAGCTTGCTGGTGGAGGTGGGGGAGCAGTACTTC.

The chain is built from TRBV19 and TRBJ2-2; D ambiguous. The V gene lost 6 bases and the J gene lost 2 bases, with 10 bases spanning the gap. This CDR3 has 14 amino acids. From germline, CDR1 is LNHDA and CDR2 SQIVND (reference sequence). The CDR3 DNA reads as TGTGCCAGTAGGCCACTTGCTAACACCGGGGAGCTGTTTTTT. It encodes CASRPLANTGELFF.

The gene calls are TRBV19 and TRBJ2-7; 7 positions match TRBD2. With 9 bases clipped from V and 3 bases from J, the junction kept 8 bases outside the gene matches. Germline V gives CDR1 LNHDA, CDR2 SQIVND (reference sequence). The CDR3 length is 13 residues. CDR3 coding DNA: TGTGCCAGCCGTAGCCTAGCGGACTACGAGCAGTACTTC. Encoded protein: CASRSLADYEQYF.

This clone was seen just once. This rearrangement joins TRBV7-9 to TRBJ1-2; possibly TRBD1 for D (5 bases). Per germline, CDR1 SEHNR and CDR2 FQNEAQ (reference sequence). The CDR3 runs 14 residues. V lost 4 bases to trimming and J lost 4 bases, with 13 bases between them. The CDR3 protein is CASSSYGTGYGYTF. The CDR3 nucleotides are TGTGCCAGCAGCTCGTACGGGACTGGCTATGGCTACACCTTC.

The gene calls are TRBV13 and TRBJ2-3, with 11 bases matching TRBD2. This CDR3 region has 17 residues. Germline CDR1 and CDR2: PRHDT and FYEKMQ (reference sequence). V shed 4 bases and J 0 bases; nucleotides not matched to a gene: 6. DNA for the CDR3: TGTGCCAGCAGCTCCCCCCGGACTAGCGGGAGCACAGATACGCAGTATTTT. Protein product: CASSSPRTSGSTDTQYF. Using reference TRBV13 and TRBJ2-3 for the parts outside the CDR3, the full variable domain is AAGVIQSPRHLIKEKRETATLKCYPIPRHDTVYWYQQGPGQDPQFLISFYEKMQSDKGSIPDRFSAQQFSDYHSELNMSSLELGDSALYFCASSSPRTSGSTDTQYFGPGTRLTVL.

This chain connects TRBV2 to TRBJ1-2, with D possibly matching TRBD1 (5 bases). The ends were cut back, 1 base at V and 8 bases at J, with 14 bases in the middle. The germline CDR1 and CDR2 sequences are SNHLY and FYNNEI. The CDR3 contains 14 residues. The CDR3 protein is CASSEVGGGDGYTF. DNA for the CDR3: TGTGCCAGCAGTGAAGTCGGGGGAGGGGACGGCTACACCTTC. The full variable domain, with the rest looked up from reference TRBV2 and TRBJ1-2, is EPEVTQTPSHQVTQMGQEVILRCVPISNHLYFYWYRQILGQKVEFLVSFYNNEISEKSEIFDDQFSVERPDGSNFTLKIRSTKLEDSAMYFCASSEVGGGDGYTFGSGTRLTVV.

The V and J genes are TRBV13 and TRBJ1-1, with D tentatively TRBD1 (5 bases). V was shortened by 6 bases and J by 3 bases, with 11 bases between the two germline ends. The CDR3 has 13 amino acids. Germline CDR1 is PRHDT and CDR2 is FYEKMQ (reference sequence). Here the CDR3 DNA reads TGTGCCAGCAGTACCTGGGGGGACACTGAAGCTTTCTTT. Translation gives CASSTWGDTEAFF.